This entry describes one TCR beta chain. Measured with immunoSEQ multiplex PCR; TCRdb has only the in-frame clones, and not every one. The sample carries 75,000 to 95,000 clones, roughly 90% recorded once. The data originate from a study of OX40 agonist ivuxolimab in advanced cancers. Across the whole study: Ivuxolimab doses were 0.01, 0.1, 0.3, 1.5, 3 or 10 mg/kg every 2 weeks. Partial responses occurred in three patients (one hepatocellular carcinoma, two cutaneous melanoma).

This CDR3 comprises 13 residues. Germline V lookup: CDR1 ENHRY, CDR2 SYGVKD. The V gene lost 1 base and the J gene lost 8 bases, with 10 bases spanning the gap. This TCR came from an adult with an advanced solid tumor such as melanoma, head and neck, liver or kidney cancer. The starting material was CD4+ or CD8+ T cells sorted from blood, obtained in a trial of the OX40 agonist ivuxolimab. The gene calls are TRBV10-3 and TRBJ2-3, with D unclear. CDR3 sequence reads: CAISELSAGTQYF. The CDR3 DNA reads TGTGCCATCAGTGAGTTATCGGCTGGTACGCAGTATTTT.